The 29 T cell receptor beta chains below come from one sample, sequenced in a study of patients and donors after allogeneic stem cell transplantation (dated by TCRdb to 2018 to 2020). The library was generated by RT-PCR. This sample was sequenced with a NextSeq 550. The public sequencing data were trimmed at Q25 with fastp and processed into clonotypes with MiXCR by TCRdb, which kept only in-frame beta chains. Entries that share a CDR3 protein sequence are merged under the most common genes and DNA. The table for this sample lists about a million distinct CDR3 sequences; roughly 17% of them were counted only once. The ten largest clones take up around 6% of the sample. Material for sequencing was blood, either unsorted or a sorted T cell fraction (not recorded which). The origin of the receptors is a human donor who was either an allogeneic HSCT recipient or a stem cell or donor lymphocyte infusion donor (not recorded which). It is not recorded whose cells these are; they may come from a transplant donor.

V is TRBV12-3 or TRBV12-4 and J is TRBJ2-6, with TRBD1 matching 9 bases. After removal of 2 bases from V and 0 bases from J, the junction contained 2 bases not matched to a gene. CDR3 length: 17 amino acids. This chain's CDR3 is CASSLNRGPSGANVLTF. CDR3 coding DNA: TGTGCCAGCAGTTTAAACAGGGGGCCCTCTGGGGCCAACGTCCTGACTTTC.

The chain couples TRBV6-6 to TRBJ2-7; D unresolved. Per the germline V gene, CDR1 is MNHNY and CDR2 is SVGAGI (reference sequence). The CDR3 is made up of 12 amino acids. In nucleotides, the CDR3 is TGTCCCACCCCGGATATATCCTACGAGCAGTACTTC. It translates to CPTPDISYEQYF.

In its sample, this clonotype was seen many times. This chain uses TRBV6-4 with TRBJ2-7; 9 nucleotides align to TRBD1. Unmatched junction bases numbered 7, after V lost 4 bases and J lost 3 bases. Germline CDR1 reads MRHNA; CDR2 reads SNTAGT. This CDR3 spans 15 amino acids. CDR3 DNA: TGTGCCAGCAGTGTATCGGGACAGGGACGCTACGAGCAGTACTTC. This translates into CASSVSGQGRYEQYF.

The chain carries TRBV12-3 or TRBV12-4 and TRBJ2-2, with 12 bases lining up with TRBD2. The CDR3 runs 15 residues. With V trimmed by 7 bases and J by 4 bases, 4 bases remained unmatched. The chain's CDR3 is CASTPSGRATGELFF. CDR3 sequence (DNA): TGTGCCAGCACCCCTAGCGGGAGGGCCACCGGGGAGCTGTTTTTT.

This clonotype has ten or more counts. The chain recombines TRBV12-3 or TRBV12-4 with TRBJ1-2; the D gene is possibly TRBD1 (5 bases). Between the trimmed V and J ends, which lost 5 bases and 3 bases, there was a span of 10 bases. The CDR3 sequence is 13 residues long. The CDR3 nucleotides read TGTGCCAGCAGTCAGGGTAACGACTATGGCTACACCTTC. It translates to CASSQGNDYGYTF.

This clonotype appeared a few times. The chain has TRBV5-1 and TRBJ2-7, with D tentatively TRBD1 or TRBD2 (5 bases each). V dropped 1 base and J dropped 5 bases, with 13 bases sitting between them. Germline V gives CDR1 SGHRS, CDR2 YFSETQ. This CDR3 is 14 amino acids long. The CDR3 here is CASSLQGRTHEQYF. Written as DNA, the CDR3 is TGCGCCAGCAGCTTGCAGGGACGGACTCACGAGCAGTACTTC.

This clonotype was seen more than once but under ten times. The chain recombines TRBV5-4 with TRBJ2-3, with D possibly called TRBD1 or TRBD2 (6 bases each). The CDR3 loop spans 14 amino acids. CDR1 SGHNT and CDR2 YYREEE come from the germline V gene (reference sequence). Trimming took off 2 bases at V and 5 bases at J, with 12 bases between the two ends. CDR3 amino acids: CASSFSRGRDTQYF. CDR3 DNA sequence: TGTGCCAGCAGCTTTTCCCGGGGGCGAGATACGCAGTATTTT.

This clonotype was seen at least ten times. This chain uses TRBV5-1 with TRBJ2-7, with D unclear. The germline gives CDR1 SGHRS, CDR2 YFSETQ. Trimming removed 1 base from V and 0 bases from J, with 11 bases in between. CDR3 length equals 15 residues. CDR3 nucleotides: TGCGCCAGCAGCTTGTTCTCCACCAGCTCCTACGAGCAGTACTTC. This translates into CASSLFSTSSYEQYF.

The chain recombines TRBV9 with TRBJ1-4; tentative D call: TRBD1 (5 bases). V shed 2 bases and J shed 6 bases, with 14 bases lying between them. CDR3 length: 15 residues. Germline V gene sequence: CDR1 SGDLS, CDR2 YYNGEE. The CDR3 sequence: CASSVVGQGDEKLFF. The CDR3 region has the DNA TGTGCCAGCAGCGTGGTCGGGCAGGGCGATGAAAAACTGTTTTTT. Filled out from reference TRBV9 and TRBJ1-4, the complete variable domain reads DSGVTQTPKHLITATGQRVTLRCSPRSGDLSVYWYQQSLDQGLQFLIQYYNGEERAKGNILERFSAQQFPDLHSELNLSSLELGDSALYFCASSVVGQGDEKLFFGSGTQLSVL.

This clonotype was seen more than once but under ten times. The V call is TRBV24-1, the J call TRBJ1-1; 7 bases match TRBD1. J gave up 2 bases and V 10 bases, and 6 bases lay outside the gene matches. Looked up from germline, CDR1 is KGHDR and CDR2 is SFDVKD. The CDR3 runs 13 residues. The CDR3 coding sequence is TGTGCCACGACTGACAGGGTAAACACTGAAGCTTTCTTT. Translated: CATTDRVNTEAFF.

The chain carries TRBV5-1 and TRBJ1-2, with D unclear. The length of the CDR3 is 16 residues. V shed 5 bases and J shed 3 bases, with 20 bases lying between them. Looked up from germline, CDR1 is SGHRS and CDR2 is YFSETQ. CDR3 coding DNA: TGCGCCAGCAGTGCGGACCCGGTCAGACGATACTATGGCTACACCTTC. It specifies CASSADPVRRYYGYTF.

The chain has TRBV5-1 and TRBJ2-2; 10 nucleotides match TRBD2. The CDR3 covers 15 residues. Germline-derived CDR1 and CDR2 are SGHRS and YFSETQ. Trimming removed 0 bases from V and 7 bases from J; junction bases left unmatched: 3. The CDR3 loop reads CASSLELAGYGELFF. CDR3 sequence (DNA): TGCGCCAGCAGCTTGGAACTAGCGGGGTACGGGGAGCTGTTTTTT.

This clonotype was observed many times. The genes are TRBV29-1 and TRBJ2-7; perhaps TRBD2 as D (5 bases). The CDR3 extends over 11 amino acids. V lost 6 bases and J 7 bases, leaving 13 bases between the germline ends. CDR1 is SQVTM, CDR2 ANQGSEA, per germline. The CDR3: CSVKQGSEQYF. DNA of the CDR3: TGCAGCGTCAAACAAGGGAGTGAGCAGTACTTC.

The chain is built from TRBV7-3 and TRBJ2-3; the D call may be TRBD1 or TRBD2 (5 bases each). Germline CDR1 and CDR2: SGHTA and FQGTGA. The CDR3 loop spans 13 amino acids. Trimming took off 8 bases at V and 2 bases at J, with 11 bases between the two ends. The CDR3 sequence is CASAGGVTDTQYF. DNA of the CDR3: TGTGCCAGCGCTGGGGGAGTCACAGATACGCAGTATTTT. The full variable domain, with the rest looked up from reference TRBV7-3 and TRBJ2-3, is GAGVSQTPSNKVTEKGKYVELRCDPISGHTALYWYRQSLGQGPEFLIYFQGTGAADDSGLPNDRFFAVRPEGSVSTLKIQRTERGDSAVYLCASAGGVTDTQYFGPGTRLTVL.

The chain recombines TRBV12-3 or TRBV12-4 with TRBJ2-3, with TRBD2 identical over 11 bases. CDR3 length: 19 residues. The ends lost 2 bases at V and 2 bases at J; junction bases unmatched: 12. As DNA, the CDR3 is TGTGCCAGCAGTTTAAGTCTAGCGGGGGGCACAAGCTTCACAGATACGCAGTATTTT. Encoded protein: CASSLSLAGGTSFTDTQYF.

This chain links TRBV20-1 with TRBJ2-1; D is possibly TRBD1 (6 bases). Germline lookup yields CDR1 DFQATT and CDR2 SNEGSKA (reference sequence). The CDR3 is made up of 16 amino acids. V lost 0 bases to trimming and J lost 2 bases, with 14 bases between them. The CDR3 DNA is TGCAGTGCTAGAGATCTAGTTCAGGGGACCTACAATGAGCAGTTCTTC. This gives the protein CSARDLVQGTYNEQFF.

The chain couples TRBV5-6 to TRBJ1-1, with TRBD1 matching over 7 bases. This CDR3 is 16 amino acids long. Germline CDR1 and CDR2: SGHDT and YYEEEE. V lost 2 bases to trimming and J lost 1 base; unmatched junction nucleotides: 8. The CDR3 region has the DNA TGTGCCAGCAGCTTATACAGGGGAGTGGCGAACACTGAAGCTTTCTTT. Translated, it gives CASSLYRGVANTEAFF.

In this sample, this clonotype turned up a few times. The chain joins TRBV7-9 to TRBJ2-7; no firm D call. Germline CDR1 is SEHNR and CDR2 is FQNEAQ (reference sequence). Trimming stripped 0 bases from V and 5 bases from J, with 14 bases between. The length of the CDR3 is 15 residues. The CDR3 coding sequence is TGTGCCAGCAGCTTAGCGGCGGTCCAAGGTGACGAGCAGTACTTC. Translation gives CASSLAAVQGDEQYF.

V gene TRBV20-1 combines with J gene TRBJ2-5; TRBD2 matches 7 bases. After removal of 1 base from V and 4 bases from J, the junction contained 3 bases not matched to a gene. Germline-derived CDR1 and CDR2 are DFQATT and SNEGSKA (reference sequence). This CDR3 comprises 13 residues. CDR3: CSARGGGGETQYF. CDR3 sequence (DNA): TGCAGTGCTAGAGGGGGGGGAGGAGAGACCCAGTACTTC.

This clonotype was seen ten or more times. This CDR3 reads CASSWTVNTEAFF. The CDR3 coding sequence is TGTGCCAGCAGTTGGACGGTGAACACTGAAGCTTTCTTT. The V and J genes are TRBV27 and TRBJ1-1, with unresolved D. The V gene lost 4 bases and the J gene lost 0 bases, with 6 bases spanning the gap. Germline assignment: CDR1 MNHEY and CDR2 SMNVEV (reference sequence). There are 13 residues in the CDR3.

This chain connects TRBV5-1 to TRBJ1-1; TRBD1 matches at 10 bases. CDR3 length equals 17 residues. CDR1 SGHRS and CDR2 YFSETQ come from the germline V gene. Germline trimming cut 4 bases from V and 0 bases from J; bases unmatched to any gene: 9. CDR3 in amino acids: CASSPPGTGAMNTEAFF. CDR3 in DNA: TGCGCCAGCAGCCCCCCCGGGACAGGGGCAATGAACACTGAAGCTTTCTTT.

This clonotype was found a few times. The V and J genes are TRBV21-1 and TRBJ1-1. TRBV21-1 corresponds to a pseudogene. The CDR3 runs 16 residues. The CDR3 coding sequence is TGTGCCAGCAGCAAAGGGGGGGAGGGGCTCGGCACTGAAGCTTTCTTT. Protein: CASSKGGEGLGTEAFF.

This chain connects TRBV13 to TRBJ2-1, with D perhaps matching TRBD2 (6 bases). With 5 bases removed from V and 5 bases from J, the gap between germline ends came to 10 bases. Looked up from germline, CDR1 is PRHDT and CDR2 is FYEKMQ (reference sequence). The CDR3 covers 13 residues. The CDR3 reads CASSNRLDNEQFF. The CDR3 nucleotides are TGTGCCAGCAGCAATCGACTAGACAATGAGCAGTTCTTC.

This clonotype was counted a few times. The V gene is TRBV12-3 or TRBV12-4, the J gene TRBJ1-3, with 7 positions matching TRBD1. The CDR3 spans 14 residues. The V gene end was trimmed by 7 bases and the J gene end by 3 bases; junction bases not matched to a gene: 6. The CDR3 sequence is CASTTGTDGNTIYF. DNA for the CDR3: TGTGCCAGCACCACCGGGACAGATGGAAACACCATATATTTT.

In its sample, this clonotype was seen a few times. The CDR3 here is CASGGPGRSTDTQYF. Here the CDR3 DNA reads TGTGCCAGCGGAGGCCCGGGACGCAGCACAGATACGCAGTATTTT. The gene calls are TRBV4-2 and TRBJ2-3; D possibly matches TRBD1 or TRBD2 (5 bases each). V shed 8 bases and J shed 0 bases, with 15 bases lying between them. Per germline, CDR1 LGHNA and CDR2 YNFKEQ. This CDR3 spans 15 amino acids.

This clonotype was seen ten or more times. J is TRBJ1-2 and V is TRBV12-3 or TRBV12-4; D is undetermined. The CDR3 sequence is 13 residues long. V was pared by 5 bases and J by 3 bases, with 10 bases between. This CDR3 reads CASSPGPHYGYTF. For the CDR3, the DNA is TGTGCCAGCAGTCCCGGGCCCCACTATGGCTACACCTTC.

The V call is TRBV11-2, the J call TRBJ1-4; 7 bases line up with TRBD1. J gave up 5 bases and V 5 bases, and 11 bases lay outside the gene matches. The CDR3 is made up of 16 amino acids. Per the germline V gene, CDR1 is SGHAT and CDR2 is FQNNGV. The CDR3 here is CASSPLGTAQNEKLFF. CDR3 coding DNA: TGTGCCAGCAGCCCCCTCGGGACAGCACAAAATGAAAAACTGTTTTTT. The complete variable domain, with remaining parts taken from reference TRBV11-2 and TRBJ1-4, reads EAGVAQSPRYKIIEKRQSVAFWCNPISGHATLYWYQQILGQGPKLLIQFQNNGVVDDSQLPKDRFSAERLKGVDSTLKIQPAKLEDSAVYLCASSPLGTAQNEKLFFGSGTQLSVL.

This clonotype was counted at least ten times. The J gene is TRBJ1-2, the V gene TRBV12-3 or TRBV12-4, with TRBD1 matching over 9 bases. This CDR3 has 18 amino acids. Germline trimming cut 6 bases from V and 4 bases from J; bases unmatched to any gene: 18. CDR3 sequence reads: CASSHRGIQGAYFYGYTF. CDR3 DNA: TGTGCCAGCAGCCACCGTGGGATACAGGGGGCTTACTTCTATGGCTACACCTTC.

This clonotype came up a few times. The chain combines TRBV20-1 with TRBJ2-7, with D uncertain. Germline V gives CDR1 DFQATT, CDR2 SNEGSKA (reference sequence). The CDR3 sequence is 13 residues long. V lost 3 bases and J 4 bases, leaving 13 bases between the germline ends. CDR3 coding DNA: TGCAGTGCTAGGTTACCGAGTGGGTACGAGCAGTACTTC. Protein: CSARLPSGYEQYF.